These 18 T cell receptor beta chains came from one sample sequenced in a study of beta chain features in type 1 diabetes. Expressed TCRB transcripts were sequenced after all isolated RNA was converted to cDNA. Produced via immunoSEQ multiplex PCR; TCRdb's table is partial and in-frame only. The table records approximately 150,000 clones, more than 9% of them present only once. Input material: naive CD4+ T cells from blood. All receptors come from a man aged 18 to 29 in good health.

J is TRBJ2-1 and V is TRBV9; possible D gene TRBD2, 5 bases. Trimming shortened V by 4 bases and J by 9 bases, and 20 bases separated the two germline ends. There are 15 residues in the CDR3. Per germline, CDR1 SGDLS and CDR2 YYNGEE. CDR3 sequence (DNA): TGTGCCAGCAGCTTAGTTCCGGAGGCCCTTACTGAGCAGTTCTTC. It specifies CASSLVPEALTEQFF.

This clone was counted only a few times. The rearrangement uses TRBV19 and TRBJ2-7, with TRBD2 identical over 8 bases. Trimming removed 3 bases from V and 2 bases from J; junction bases left unmatched: 6. The CDR3 length is 15 residues. Germline V CDR1 and CDR2: LNHDA, SQIVND (reference sequence). CDR3 DNA sequence: TGTGCCAGTAGTATCCGGGAGGGACAACCCTACGAGCAGTACTTC. It codes for CASSIREGQPYEQYF. Supplemented by reference TRBV19 and TRBJ2-7, the full variable domain reads DGGITQSPKYLFRKEGQNVTLSCEQNLNHDAMYWYRQDPGQGLRLIYYSQIVNDFQKGDIAEGYSVSREKKESFPLTVTSAQKNPTAFYLCASSIREGQPYEQYFGPGTRLTVT.

This clone was found a few times. The chain recombines TRBV5-5 with TRBJ1-4; 10 nucleotides match TRBD1. V gave up 0 bases and J gave up 7 bases; unmatched junction bases: 3. The CDR3 runs 15 residues. The germline CDR1 and CDR2 sequences are SGHKS and YYEKEE (reference sequence). CDR3 DNA sequence: TGTGCCAGCAGCTTGGTGTGGACAGGGGGTGAAAAACTGTTTTTT. Translated: CASSLVWTGGEKLFF.

This rearrangement joins TRBV19 to TRBJ2-5; 13 bases map to TRBD2. The CDR3 totals 17 residues. Germline assignment: CDR1 LNHDA and CDR2 SQIVND (reference sequence). V lost 3 bases, J lost 5 bases, and 9 bases stayed unmatched. For the CDR3, the DNA is TGTGCCAGTAGTATCCGGACTAGCGGGGGAGGGCCGGAGACCCAGTACTTC. This gives the protein CASSIRTSGGGPETQYF.

The chain uses TRBV19 and TRBJ2-7; TRBD1 might be the D (5 bases). The CDR3 is 12 residues long. V gave up 5 bases and J gave up 6 bases, with 11 bases separating them. Germline CDR1 and CDR2: LNHDA and SQIVND (reference sequence). CDR3 sequence (DNA): TGTGCCAGTAGTCATTTGGGGCTCGAGCAGTACTTC. Its translation is CASSHLGLEQYF.

This clone has just a few counts. This rearrangement joins TRBV6-5 to TRBJ1-4, with TRBD1 identical over 9 bases. This CDR3 region has 16 residues. The germline gives CDR1 MNHEY, CDR2 SVGAGI. Trimming at V came to 4 bases and at J to 5 bases, leaving 8 bases not matched to a gene. Written as DNA, the CDR3 is TGTGCCAGCAGTTTTGGGACAGGGACAAAAAATGAAAAACTGTTTTTT. Translating gives CASSFGTGTKNEKLFF.

This clone was found a few times. The rearrangement links TRBV6-5 to TRBJ2-1; 8 nucleotides line up with TRBD1. The CDR3 is 14 residues long. The trim removed 6 bases at V and 5 bases at J, leaving 6 bases unmatched. From germline, CDR1 is MNHEY and CDR2 SVGAGI. The CDR3 DNA sequence: TGTGCCAGCAGGCCGGGACAGGCCAACAATGAGCAGTTCTTC. As protein: CASRPGQANNEQFF.

The chain joins TRBV25-1 to TRBJ2-7; D possibly corresponds to TRBD1 (5 bases). The CDR3 covers 13 residues. Per germline, CDR1 MGHDK and CDR2 SYGVNS. V was shortened by 5 bases and J by 5 bases, with 13 bases between the two germline ends. DNA for the CDR3: TGTGCCAGCAGTAGATCAGGGCCTCACGAGCAGTACTTC. Protein sequence: CASSRSGPHEQYF.

This chain connects TRBV30 to TRBJ2-7; tentative D call: TRBD1 (6 bases). This CDR3 has 11 amino acids. V was cut by 0 bases and J by 6 bases, with 6 bases left in between. Germline lookup yields CDR1 GTSNPN and CDR2 SVGIG (reference sequence). The CDR3 loop is CAWSVGGEQYF. The CDR3 DNA reads as TGTGCCTGGAGTGTAGGGGGCGAGCAGTACTTC. The whole variable domain, filled in from reference TRBV30 and TRBJ2-7, reads SQTIHQWPATLVQPVGSPLSLECTVEGTSNPNLYWYRQAAGRGLQLLFYSVGIGQISSEVPQNLSASRPQDRQFILSSKKLLLSDSGFYLCAWSVGGEQYFGPGTRLTVT.

This clone has more than one count but fewer than ten. The J gene is TRBJ2-3, the V gene TRBV7-2; 9 positions agree with TRBD2. The CDR3 extends over 15 amino acids. Germline V gene lookup returns CDR1 SGHTA and CDR2 FQGNSA. Trimming at V came to 5 bases and at J to 2 bases, leaving 5 bases not matched to a gene. CDR3 coding DNA: TGTGCCAGCAGCCTAACTAGCGGGCACACAGATACGCAGTATTTT. It codes for CASSLTSGHTDTQYF.

This clone came up once. The rearrangement uses TRBV19 and TRBJ2-1; the D is unclear. The CDR3 runs 16 residues. Trimming took off 4 bases at V and 2 bases at J, with 15 bases between the two ends. Germline values: CDR1 LNHDA, CDR2 SQIVND (reference sequence). The CDR3 sequence is CASSTPASTAYNEQFF. The CDR3 region has the DNA TGTGCCAGTAGTACCCCTGCGTCTACCGCCTACAATGAGCAGTTCTTC. Full variable domain (remainder filled in from reference TRBV19 and TRBJ2-1): DGGITQSPKYLFRKEGQNVTLSCEQNLNHDAMYWYRQDPGQGLRLIYYSQIVNDFQKGDIAEGYSVSREKKESFPLTVTSAQKNPTAFYLCASSTPASTAYNEQFFGPGTRLTVL.

This chain links TRBV11-2 with TRBJ2-7; 7 bases match TRBD2. The V segment lost 1 base and the J segment 2 bases; nucleotides outside the gene matches: 2. From germline, CDR1 is SGHAT and CDR2 FQNNGV. CDR3 size: 14 residues. The CDR3 nucleotides read TGTGCCAGCAGCTTAGGAGGGAGGGCCTACGAGCAGTACTTC. Translated, it gives CASSLGGRAYEQYF.

The V and J genes are TRBV6-5 and TRBJ2-2; 10 bases match TRBD1. Germline V gene lookup returns CDR1 MNHEY and CDR2 SVGAGI. V dropped 6 bases and J dropped 8; count of bases not matched to a gene: 9. This CDR3 is built from 15 residues. CDR3 in DNA: TGTGCCAGCAGCTCCGGGACAGGGGTTGTTGGGGAGCTGTTTTTT. Translated: CASSSGTGVVGELFF.

This clone was picked up a small number of times. CDR3 in DNA: TGCGCCAGCAGCCACCAACACCCTTCACCCGAAAAACTGTTTTTT. Translation: CASSHQHPSPEKLFF. The chain is built from TRBV4-3 and TRBJ1-4; D is unclear. This CDR3 has 15 residues. Germline CDR1 is LGHNA and CDR2 is YSLEER. V was pared by 3 bases and J by 8 bases, with 16 bases between.

This clone turned up a few times. The J gene is TRBJ2-1, the V gene TRBV5-4; a weak D match, TRBD2 (5 bases). The CDR3 loop spans 15 amino acids. V dropped 1 base and J dropped 7 bases, with 15 bases sitting between them. Germline loops: CDR1 SGHNT, CDR2 YYREEE (reference sequence). The CDR3 spells CASSLSSLEGNEQFF. The CDR3 nucleotides read TGTGCCAGCAGCTTGTCTAGCCTAGAGGGTAATGAGCAGTTCTTC.

The chain carries TRBV10-3 and TRBJ2-5; the match to TRBD2 covers 8 bases. Germline trimming cut 4 bases from V and 5 bases from J; bases unmatched to any gene: 12. The CDR3 loop spans 16 amino acids. The germline V gene encodes CDR1 ENHRY and CDR2 SYGVKD. The CDR3 nucleotides are TGTGCCATCAGTGCTCCTACTAGCGGACGAAAGGAGACCCAGTACTTC. This sequence encodes CAISAPTSGRKETQYF.

In DNA, the CDR3 is TGCGCCAGCAGCCAAGGACAGGCAGGCTTCTATGGCTACACCTTC. Translating it yields CASSQGQAGFYGYTF. The rearrangement links TRBV4-3 to TRBJ1-2; a weak D match, TRBD1 (6 bases). The CDR3 has 15 amino acids. V lost 1 base, J lost 4 bases, and 13 bases lay in between. The germline gives CDR1 LGHNA, CDR2 YSLEER.

The chain is built from TRBV7-9 and TRBJ2-2; tentatively, D is TRBD2 (5 bases). This CDR3 has 16 residues. The ends were cut back, 4 bases at V and 4 bases at J, with 16 bases in the middle. Germline-derived CDR1 and CDR2 are SEHNR and FQNEAQ (reference sequence). CDR3 region: CASSSAPGSGTGELFF. The CDR3 bases are TGTGCCAGCAGCTCCGCTCCGGGGTCGGGCACCGGGGAGCTGTTTTTT.